This T cell receptor beta chain came from a study of cytomegalovirus exposure and HLA in healthy donors. In the case of this clone: Its antigen is still unknown.

The study's findings and limits: High specificity and sensitivity for cytomegalovirus status were reported for the classifier. In a later analysis, common viral pathogens appeared linked to several of the most significant clusters.

PCR employed 60 Vbeta and 13 Jbeta primers. Method: immunoSEQ multiplex PCR; TCRdb's copy keeps in-frame clones and lacks some. This sample carries roughly 150,000 clones, about 78% of them seen once, and the ten largest clones take about 1.5%. It was healthy bone marrow donors who served as donors. In nominal health when sampled, donors likely had unrecorded immune exposures nonetheless. Per the germline V gene, CDR1 is WNHNN and CDR2 is SYGVQD (reference sequence). This CDR3 is 15 amino acids long. This receptor was identified in a male donor in good health and CMV-seronegative. The specimen was PBMCs. V is TRBV10-1 and J is TRBJ2-5; 10 bases match TRBD2. The DNA matches TRBJ2-7 better at its end, which makes the J call doubtful. The CDR3 DNA reads as TGCGCCAGCACTTCATCTAGCGGGGGAAATTACGAGCAGTACTTC. Translated, it gives CASTSSSGGNYEQYF.